This T cell receptor (beta chain) was sequenced for a study of blood T cells in healthy people across ages. Overall study context: For every two T cells, template switching captured about one barcoded beta molecule.

Trimming pared 5 bases from V and 10 bases from J, leaving 23 bases between. Germline CDR1 and CDR2: DFQATT and SNEGSKA (reference sequence). The CDR3 is 14 residues long. With a J-beta primer mix and a sample-barcoded 5' primer, a second PCR ran roughly 6 to 12 cycles. All samples gave at least 2.5 million CDR3-containing paired-end reads. Each CDR3 protein is one row after TCRdb ran MiXCR on the 5' RACE reads. The profile shows about 600,000 distinct CDR3 sequences, around half of them singletons. Overall study findings and caveats: What prevented conclusive comparison of naive and antigen-experienced cells was that PBMCs were unsorted.

Whenever a sample was processed, at least 6.5 million PBMCs were isolated. As to this clonotype: Antigen unknown.

The sample was blood. The TCR sequence derives from a man older than 75 in good health. J is TRBJ1-1 and V is TRBV20-1; D is ambiguous. The CDR3 region has the DNA TGCAGTGCTCGATTGGGAAGAGACCCCCCGAGAGCTTTCTTT. Its protein is CSARLGRDPPRAFF.